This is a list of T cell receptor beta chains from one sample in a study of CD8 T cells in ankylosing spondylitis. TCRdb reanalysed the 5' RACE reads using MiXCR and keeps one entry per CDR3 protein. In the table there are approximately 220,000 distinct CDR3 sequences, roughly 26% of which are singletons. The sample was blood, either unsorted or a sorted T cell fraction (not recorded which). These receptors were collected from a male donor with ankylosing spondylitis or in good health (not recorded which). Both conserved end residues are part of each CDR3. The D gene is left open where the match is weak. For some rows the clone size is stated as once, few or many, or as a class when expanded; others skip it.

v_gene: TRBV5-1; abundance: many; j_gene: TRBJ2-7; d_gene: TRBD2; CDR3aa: CASSLRGAYEQYF; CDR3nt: TGCGCCAGCAGCTTGCGGGGGGCCTACGAGCAGTACTTC
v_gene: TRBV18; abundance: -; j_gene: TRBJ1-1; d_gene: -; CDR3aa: CASSLRGHREEAFF; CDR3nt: TGTGCCAGCTCACTACGGGGCCACAGGGAAGAAGCTTTCTTT
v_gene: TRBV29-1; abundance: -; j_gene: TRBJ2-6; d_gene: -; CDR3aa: CSVAEGVISSGANVLTF; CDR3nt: TGCAGCGTTGCTGAGGGCGTTATTAGCTCTGGGGCCAACGTCCTGACTTTC
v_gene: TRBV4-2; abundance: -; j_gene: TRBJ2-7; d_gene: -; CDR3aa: CASSPHRDNYEQYF; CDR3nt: TGTGCCAGCAGCCCGCACCGGGACAACTACGAGCAGTACTTC
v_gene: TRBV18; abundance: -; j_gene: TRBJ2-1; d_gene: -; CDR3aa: CASSPREEGEQFF; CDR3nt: TGTGCCAGCTCACCAAGGGAGGAGGGTGAGCAGTTCTTC
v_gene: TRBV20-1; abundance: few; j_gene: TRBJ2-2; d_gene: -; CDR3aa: CSARAQNTGELFF; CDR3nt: TGCAGTGCTAGAGCCCAGAACACCGGGGAGCTGTTTTTT
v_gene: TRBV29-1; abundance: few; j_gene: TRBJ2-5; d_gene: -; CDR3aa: CSGIGSQETQYF; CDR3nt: TGCAGCGGAATAGGCAGCCAAGAGACCCAGTACTTC
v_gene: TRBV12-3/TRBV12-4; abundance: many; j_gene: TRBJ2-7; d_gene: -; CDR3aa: CASSRQGGPYEQYF; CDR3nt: TGTGCCAGCAGTCGACAGGGAGGCCCCTACGAGCAGTACTTC
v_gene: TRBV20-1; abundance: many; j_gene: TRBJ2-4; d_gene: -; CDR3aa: CSAGTSNRIGAKNIQYF; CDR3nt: TGCAGTGCTGGGACTTCGAATCGAATCGGAGCCAAAAACATTCAGTACTTC
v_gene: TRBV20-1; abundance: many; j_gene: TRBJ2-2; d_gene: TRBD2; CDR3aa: CSARPLAGDNTGELFF; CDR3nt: TGCAGTGCTAGACCCCTAGCGGGAGATAACACCGGGGAGCTGTTTTTT
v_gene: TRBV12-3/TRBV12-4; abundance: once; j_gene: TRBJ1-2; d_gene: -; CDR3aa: CASSLGRPDYGYTF; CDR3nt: TGTGCCAGCAGTTTGGGCAGGCCCGACTATGGCTACACCTTC
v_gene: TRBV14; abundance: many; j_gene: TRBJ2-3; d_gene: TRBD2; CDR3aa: CASSPGTSAKRTDTQYF; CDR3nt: TGTGCCAGCAGCCCTGGGACTAGCGCTAAACGCACAGATACGCAGTATTTT
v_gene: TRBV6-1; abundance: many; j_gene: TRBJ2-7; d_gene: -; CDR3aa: CASSKGVNAYEQYF; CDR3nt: TGTGCCAGCAGCAAGGGCGTTAACGCCTACGAGCAGTACTTC
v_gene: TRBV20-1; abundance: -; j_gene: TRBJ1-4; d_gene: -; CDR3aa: CSGVGNEKLFF; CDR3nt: TGCTCTGGGGTGGGTAATGAAAAACTGTTTTTT
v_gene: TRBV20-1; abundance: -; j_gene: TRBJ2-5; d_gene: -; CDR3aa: CSARTTGETQYF; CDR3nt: TGCAGTGCGAGGACAACGGGGGAGACCCAGTACTTC
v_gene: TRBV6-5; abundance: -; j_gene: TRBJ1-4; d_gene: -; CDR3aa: CASSFDRKTTNEKLFF; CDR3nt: TGTGCCAGCAGTTTCGACAGGAAAACAACTAATGAAAAACTGTTTTTT
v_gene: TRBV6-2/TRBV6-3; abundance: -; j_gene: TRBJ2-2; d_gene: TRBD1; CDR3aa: CASSYPSGQKVTGELFF; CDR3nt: TGTGCCAGCAGTTATCCCTCGGGACAGAAGGTCACCGGGGAGCTGTTTTTT
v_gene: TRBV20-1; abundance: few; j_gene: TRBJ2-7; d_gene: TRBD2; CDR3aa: CSASRLAGGGQYF; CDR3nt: TGCAGTGCTAGCAGGCTAGCGGGAGGGGGTCAGTACTTC
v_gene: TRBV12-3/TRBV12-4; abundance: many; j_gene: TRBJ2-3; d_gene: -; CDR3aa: CASSLSGTLTDTQYF; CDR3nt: TGTGCCAGCAGTTTATCGGGGACACTCACAGATACGCAGTATTTT
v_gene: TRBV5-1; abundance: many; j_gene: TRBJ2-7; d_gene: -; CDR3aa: CATSPGTPLEEQYF; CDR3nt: TGCGCCACATCACCCGGGACTCCTCTCGAGGAGCAGTACTTC
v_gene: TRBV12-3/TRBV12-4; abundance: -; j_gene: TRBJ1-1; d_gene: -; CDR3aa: CASSLNRVGGTEAFF; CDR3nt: TGTGCCAGCAGTCTAAACAGGGTGGGAGGGACTGAAGCTTTCTTT
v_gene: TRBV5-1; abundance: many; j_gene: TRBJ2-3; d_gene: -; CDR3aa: CASSPAGASDTQYF; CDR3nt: TGCGCCAGCAGCCCGGCTGGCGCTTCAGATACGCAGTATTTT
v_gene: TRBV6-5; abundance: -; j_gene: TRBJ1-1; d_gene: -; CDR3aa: CASSYSDPGTEAFF; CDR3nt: TGTGCCAGCAGTTACTCCGACCCAGGGACTGAAGCTTTCTTT
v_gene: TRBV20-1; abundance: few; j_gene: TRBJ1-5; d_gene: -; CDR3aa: CSAAQADYSNQPQHF; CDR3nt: TGCAGTGCCGCCCAGGCAGATTATAGCAATCAGCCCCAGCATTTT
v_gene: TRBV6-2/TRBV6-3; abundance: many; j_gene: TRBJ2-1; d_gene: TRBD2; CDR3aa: CASSYFPSGSLDEQFF; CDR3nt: TGTGCCAGCAGTTACTTCCCTAGCGGGAGCCTGGATGAGCAGTTCTTC
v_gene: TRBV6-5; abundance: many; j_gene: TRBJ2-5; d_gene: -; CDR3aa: CASSKRSETQYF; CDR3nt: TGTGCCAGCAGTAAGCGGTCGGAGACCCAGTACTTC
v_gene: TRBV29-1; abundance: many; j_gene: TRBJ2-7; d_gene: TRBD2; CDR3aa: CSVDGSSGRGEQYF; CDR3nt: TGCAGCGTTGATGGCTCTAGCGGGAGAGGCGAGCAGTACTTC